What follows are 9 T cell receptor beta chains derived from one specimen sequenced in a study of blood T cells in healthy people across ages. The use of a sample-barcoded 5' primer and a J-beta primer mix characterized a second PCR of 7 to 11 cycles. TCRdb re-called the 5' RACE reads through MiXCR, storing one row per CDR3 protein. The data contain hundreds of thousands of distinct CDR3 sequences, under 55% of them singletons. Sample: blood. These receptors were taken from a man aged 55-75 years in good health.

The chain combines TRBV12-3 or TRBV12-4 with TRBJ1-5; D is undetermined. Trimming removed 1 base from V and 7 bases from J, with 11 bases in between. The CDR3 covers 14 residues. The CDR3 DNA reads as TGTGCCAGCAGTTTAGATAGGGTTGACCAGCCCCAGCATTTT. Protein sequence: CASSLDRVDQPQHF.

This clonotype is a singleton in its sample. The chain carries TRBV5-1 and TRBJ2-1; 16 positions match TRBD2. The CDR3 loop spans 18 amino acids. The germline V gene has CDR1 SGHRS and CDR2 YFSETQ. V shed 2 bases, J shed 9 bases, and the junction held 11 bases outside the gene matches. CDR3 coding DNA: TGCGCCAGCAGCTTCCAACCCGGGACTAGCGGGGGGGCGGGTGAGCAGTTCTTC. It specifies CASSFQPGTSGGAGEQFF.

This clonotype was found once. The junction departs from the called germline gene at one end, perhaps through a read error. The rearrangement uses TRBV29-1 and TRBJ2-1; TRBD2 agrees at 8 bases. Germline V gene data show CDR1 as SQVTM and CDR2 as ANQGSEA. This CDR3 spans 14 amino acids. This CDR3 is CSVVRGGIYNEQFF. CDR3 DNA sequence: TGCAGCGTTGTACGCGGGGGGATATACAACGAGCAGTTCTTC.

The CDR3 is CAISDRTTTNEKLFF. The CDR3 bases are TGTGCCATCAGTGACAGGACAACAACTAATGAAAAACTGTTTTTT. The rearrangement uses TRBV10-3 and TRBJ1-4; perhaps TRBD1 as D (5 bases). Per germline, CDR1 ENHRY and CDR2 SYGVKD. CDR3 length equals 15 residues. Deletions cut 3 bases from V and 0 bases from J, with 8 bases between.

This clonotype was picked up many times. The rearrangement links TRBV4-3 to TRBJ1-1, with no clear D. The V end lost 3 bases, the J end lost 5 bases, and 13 bases lay between the germline ends. The CDR3 contains 14 residues. In germline, CDR1 is LGHNA, CDR2 YSLEER. CDR3 amino acids: CASSQGSGGTEAFF. The CDR3 DNA is TGCGCCAGCAGCCAGGGCTCGGGAGGGACTGAAGCTTTCTTT.

J is TRBJ2-4 and V is TRBV11-2; 16 nucleotides agree with TRBD2. Matching the DNA end better, TRBJ2-5 makes the J call doubtful. The CDR3 contains 18 residues. The germline V gene encodes CDR1 SGHAT and CDR2 FQNNGV. In DNA, the CDR3 is TGTGCCAGCAGCTTGGGACTAGCGGGGGGGCCAGGGTTAGAGACCCAGTACTTC. It yields the protein CASSLGLAGGPGLETQYF.

This clonotype was counted once. With a much larger clone just one base away, this may be a read error. The CDR3 here is CGFQGATYEQYF. The CDR3 bases are TGCGGCTTTCAGGGGGCCACCTACGAGCAGTACTTC. The chain has TRBV29-1 and TRBJ2-5; 8 nucleotides line up with TRBD1. The J call may be faulty, since TRBJ2-7 better matches the DNA end. The germline V gene encodes CDR1 SQVTM and CDR2 ANQGSEA. CDR3 length: 12 amino acids.

The chain combines TRBV7-9 with TRBJ1-6, with no clear D. CDR1 is SEHNR and CDR2 is FQNEAQ in the germline V gene (reference sequence). This CDR3 has 18 amino acids. V was clipped by 4 bases and J by 14 bases, with 30 bases between them. The CDR3 spells CASSWKLVREGPPPALHF. Written as DNA, the CDR3 is TGTGCCAGCAGCTGGAAGTTGGTAAGGGAAGGCCCACCACCAGCCCTCCACTTT.

This clonotype has only a few counts. The rearrangement joins TRBV28 to TRBJ1-5, with D perhaps matching TRBD1 (5 bases). CDR1 is MDHEN and CDR2 is SYDVKM in the germline V gene. The CDR3 spans 14 residues. The V gene lost 2 bases and the J gene lost 6 bases, with 11 bases spanning the gap. The CDR3 DNA sequence: TGTGCCAGCAGTTTAGCGCAGGGAAGTCAGCCCCAGCATTTT. It specifies CASSLAQGSQPQHF.